This T cell receptor beta chain was sequenced for a study of shared clonotypes between healthy human individuals. Across the study: The study enrolled a couple of women and three men aged 18 to 49. Per donor, CD8 memory used one plate, CD8 naive used two, CD4 memory used three and CD4 naive used three.

Evenly divided among several immunoSEQ plates was the genomic DNA of each subset. Original analysis: Owing to the provision of junction-only sequences devoid of quality scores by immunoSEQ, filtering differed. Measured with immunoSEQ multiplex PCR; TCRdb has only the in-frame clones, and not every one. Clonal size and the V and J genes are those of that table, whereas D and trimming came from the DNA. The data contain under 550,000 clones, less than 96% of them seen just once; the ten biggest clones take up 0.06%. The CDR3 loop spans 14 amino acids. With 2 bases removed from V and 7 bases from J, the gap between germline ends came to 12 bases. Germline-derived CDR1 and CDR2 are MNHEY and SVGAGI. This clone was seen just once.

The chain couples TRBV6-5 to TRBJ1-5, with D perhaps TRBD1 (6 bases). Sequencing was carried out using naive CD4+ T cells sorted from blood. Subset indicated: CD45RA+ positively selected. This TCR derives from a woman younger than 45 in good health. In DNA form, the CDR3 reads TGTGCCAGCAGTTACGACCGGGGGCAACAGCCCCAGCATTTT. The encoded protein is CASSYDRGQQPQHF.